The clone carrying this T cell receptor (beta chain) was observed once. The sample is drawn from a study of OX40 agonist ivuxolimab in advanced cancers. Overall study: The dose of intravenous ivuxolimab that patients received every 2 weeks ranged from 0.01 to 10 mg/kg. Three patients had partial responses: one hepatocellular carcinoma, two cutaneous melanoma.

The CDR3 is made up of 14 amino acids. Per the germline V gene, CDR1 is MNHNS and CDR2 is SASEGT. V was trimmed by 2 bases and J by 5 bases, leaving 10 bases between them. The table came from immunoSEQ multiplex PCR; TCRdb's copy has only in-frame clones and leaves some out. The sample yields about 74,000 clones, around four fifths seen once. Exclusion applied to patients with autoimmune disease history or systemic immunosuppression. This receptor was taken from an adult with an advanced solid tumor such as melanoma, head and neck, liver or kidney cancer. Sequencing used CD4+ or CD8+ T cells sorted from blood, obtained in a trial of the OX40 agonist ivuxolimab. The V gene is TRBV6-1, the J gene TRBJ2-1; D call uncertain. In DNA, the CDR3 is TGTGCCAGCAGTGAATTCGCCACAGACAATGAGCAGTTCTTC. It translates to CASSEFATDNEQFF.